These 31 T cell receptor beta chains came from one sample sequenced in a study of cytomegalovirus exposure and HLA in healthy donors. It was with 60 Vbeta and 13 Jbeta primers that the PCR ran. TCRdb's table, derived via immunoSEQ multiplex PCR, lists solely in-frame clones and lacks some. The sample shows 99,000 or so clones, over 80% of them seen only once. What was sequenced was PBMCs. Receptors originate from a man aged 25-40 years in good health and CMV-seropositive.

Written as DNA, the CDR3 is TGTGCCAGCACCAGAACTAGCGGGGTAGCCAAAAACATTCAGTACTTC. This translates into CASTRTSGVAKNIQYF. V usage is TRBV6-6 and J usage is TRBJ2-4, with TRBD2 matching over 10 bases. V shed 7 bases, J shed 0 bases, and the junction held 6 bases outside the gene matches. Germline V gene lookup returns CDR1 MNHNY and CDR2 SVGAGI (reference sequence). The CDR3 totals 16 residues.

A few counts support this clone. The J gene is TRBJ1-5, the V gene TRBV6-5; the D is unclear. V lost 2 bases, J lost 3 bases, and 8 bases lay in between. The germline gives CDR1 MNHEY, CDR2 SVGAGI. CDR3 length equals 14 residues. The CDR3 sequence: CASSYGQFNQPQHF. DNA for the CDR3: TGTGCCAGCAGTTACGGGCAGTTCAATCAGCCCCAGCATTTT.

The rearrangement uses TRBV10-3 and TRBJ2-7, with D tentatively TRBD1 (6 bases). Trimming took off 2 bases at V and 5 bases at J, with 16 bases between the two ends. The germline V gene has CDR1 ENHRY and CDR2 SYGVKD. The CDR3 sequence is 15 residues long. CDR3 amino acids: CAISENGGVTNEQYF. The CDR3 region has the DNA TGTGCCATCAGTGAGAATGGGGGCGTGACAAACGAGCAGTACTTC.

The rearrangement joins TRBV15 to TRBJ1-1; tentatively, D is TRBD1 (5 bases). This CDR3 contains 16 residues. The V gene lost 2 bases and the J gene lost 0 bases, with 13 bases spanning the gap. CDR1 is LNHNV, CDR2 YYDKDF, per germline (reference sequence). In DNA form, the CDR3 reads TGTGCCACCAGCAGAAAAGGGGCGGGGATGAACACTGAAGCTTTCTTT. This sequence encodes CATSRKGAGMNTEAFF.

This rearrangement joins TRBV30 to TRBJ1-6, with 9 bases fitting TRBD1. The CDR3 runs to 14 residues. After removal of 2 bases from V and 9 bases from J, the junction contained 5 bases not matched to a gene. The germline V gene has CDR1 GTSNPN and CDR2 SVGIG (reference sequence). CDR3 DNA: TGTGCCTGGAGTCCGGGACAGGGATCTTCACCCCTCCACTTT. Translation gives CAWSPGQGSSPLHF.

This sequence joins TRBV21-1 and TRBJ1-2; the D call TRBD1 from the table was never checked on the DNA. TRBV21-1 is listed as a pseudogene. The CDR3 extends over 13 amino acids. CDR3 amino acids: CASTETGGYGYTF. CDR3 DNA: TGTGCCAGCACCGAGACAGGGGGATATGGCTACACCTTC.

The chain joins TRBV2 to TRBJ1-1, with TRBD1 matching 10 bases. Germline CDR1 SNHLY, CDR2 FYNNEI. With 6 bases clipped from V and 1 base from J, the junction kept 5 bases outside the gene matches. The CDR3 loop spans 15 amino acids. The CDR3 nucleotides read TGTGCCAGCAGCTCGGACAGGGGGGAGAACACTGAAGCTTTCTTT. Its protein product is CASSSDRGENTEAFF.

Here the CDR3 DNA reads TGCGCCAGCAGCCAAATCGCGCGGGACAATCAGCCCCAGCATTTT. It is translated as CASSQIARDNQPQHF. The chain joins TRBV4-1 to TRBJ1-5; no clear D gene. The germline gives CDR1 MGHRA, CDR2 YSYEKL. This CDR3 spans 15 amino acids. Trimming cost V 2 bases and J 3 bases, with 11 bases left between them.

This clone is termed medium-sized. This same CDR3 is encoded by further DNA sequences in the sample. This chain joins TRBV18 and TRBJ1-6, with a tentative D call TRBD1 (5 bases). The CDR3 loop spans 17 amino acids. V was cut by 1 base and J by 2 bases, with 12 bases left in between. CDR1 is KGHSH and CDR2 is LQKENI in the germline V gene. CDR3: CASSPLIRGTYNSPLHF. The CDR3 nucleotides read TGTGCCAGCTCACCACTTATCCGGGGGACCTATAATTCACCCCTCCACTTT. Using reference TRBV18 and TRBJ1-6 for the parts outside the CDR3, the full variable domain is NAGVMQNPRHLVRRRGQEARLRCSPMKGHSHVYWYRQLPEEGLKFMVYLQKENIIDESGMPKERFSAEFPKEGPSILRIQQVVRGDSAAYFCASSPLIRGTYNSPLHFGNGTRLTVT.

The chain combines TRBV4-3 with TRBJ2-1, with TRBD2 matching 8 bases. The CDR3 has 18 amino acids. J lost 0 bases, V lost 0 bases, and 7 bases had no gene match. Germline V gene sequence: CDR1 LGHNA, CDR2 YSLEER. This CDR3 is CASSQDRASGSSYNEQFF. CDR3 bases: TGCGCCAGCAGCCAAGATAGGGCTAGCGGGTCCTCCTACAATGAGCAGTTCTTC.

This chain connects TRBV28 to TRBJ2-7; D possibly corresponds to TRBD1 (5 bases). From germline, CDR1 is MDHEN and CDR2 SYDVKM. The CDR3 covers 10 residues. The V gene lost 8 bases and the J gene lost 12 bases, with 14 bases spanning the gap. Here the CDR3 DNA reads TGTGCCAGCGGAAAACAGGAGACGTACTTC. Protein: CASGKQETYF.

The chain has TRBV19 and TRBJ2-4; possible D gene TRBD2, 6 bases. The germline gives CDR1 LNHDA, CDR2 SQIVND (reference sequence). Trimming took off 7 bases at V and 6 bases at J, with 13 bases between the two ends. The CDR3 covers 13 residues. The CDR3: CASNTQGLNIQYF. In DNA, the CDR3 is TGTGCCAGTAACACGCAGGGACTAAACATTCAGTACTTC.

CDR3 coding DNA: TGTGCCAGCAGCGTAGCAGGAGGGGGACAGGGCGAAAAACTGTTTTTT. Translated, it gives CASSVAGGGQGEKLFF. This sequence joins TRBV9 and TRBJ1-4; 9 bases line up with TRBD1. Germline trimming cut 0 bases from V and 8 bases from J; bases unmatched to any gene: 8. This CDR3 comprises 16 residues. Germline CDR1 reads SGDLS; CDR2 reads YYNGEE.

The chain joins TRBV5-1 to TRBJ2-1, with a possible D match to TRBD2 (6 bases). This CDR3 region has 15 residues. Trimming shortened V by 4 bases and J by 0 bases, and 11 bases separated the two germline ends. Looked up from germline, CDR1 is SGHRS and CDR2 is YFSETQ. CDR3 sequence: CASSAGGSSYNEQFF. The CDR3 DNA reads as TGCGCCAGCAGCGCTGGGGGGAGCTCCTACAATGAGCAGTTCTTC.

The gene calls are TRBV7-9 and TRBJ2-3, with D tentatively TRBD2 (7 bases). The CDR3 extends over 14 amino acids. Germline assignment: CDR1 SEHNR and CDR2 FQNEAQ (reference sequence). V shed 4 bases and J shed 5 bases, with 13 bases lying between them. The CDR3 DNA is TGTGCCAGCAGCTACGGGGGGCAGGGAGATACGCAGTATTTT. Translated: CASSYGGQGDTQYF.

This clone has only a few counts. The same CDR3 is also encoded by other DNA sequences in this sample. CDR3 bases: TGTGCCAGCAGTGACTCTAGCGGGGGGGCAGATACGCAGTATTTT. Translating it yields CASSDSSGGADTQYF. V and J are TRBV6-4 and TRBJ2-3; 11 bases align to TRBD2. Germline trimming cut 0 bases from V and 4 bases from J; bases unmatched to any gene: 0. Germline lookup yields CDR1 MRHNA and CDR2 SNTAGT. The length of the CDR3 is 15 residues.

The gene calls are TRBV7-9 and TRBJ2-2; no definite D call. V was trimmed by 5 bases and J by 6 bases, leaving 7 bases between them. Germline CDR1 SEHNR, CDR2 FQNEAQ (reference sequence). This CDR3 contains 12 residues. The CDR3 DNA follows: TGTGCCAGCAGCAGCAACGCCGGGGAGCTGTTTTTT. Amino acid sequence: CASSSNAGELFF.

The genes are TRBV9 and TRBJ2-1; 9 bases agree with TRBD2. After removal of 4 bases from V and 4 bases from J, the junction contained 6 bases not matched to a gene. Per germline, CDR1 SGDLS and CDR2 YYNGEE. The CDR3 has 15 amino acids. The CDR3 coding sequence is TGTGCCAGCAGCCCGAGCGGGGGGCGATACAATGAGCAGTTCTTC. Amino acid sequence: CASSPSGGRYNEQFF.

This clone was detected only once. The gene calls are TRBV6-4 and TRBJ1-2; TRBD1 matches at 7 bases. This CDR3 is 14 amino acids long. V trimming: 6 bases; J trimming: 4 bases; junction bases outside the gene matches: 8. Germline V lookup: CDR1 MRHNA, CDR2 SNTAGT. CDR3 in amino acids: CASSPGGGGYGYTF. As DNA, the CDR3 is TGTGCCAGCAGCCCGGGAGGGGGCGGCTATGGCTACACCTTC.

The V and J genes are TRBV2 and TRBJ2-1, with D possibly TRBD1 on 6 matching bases. Trimming left V 1 base short and J 9 bases short, with 19 bases between. The CDR3 totals 16 residues. CDR1 and CDR2 (germline): SNHLY, FYNNEI. The CDR3 loop reads CASSEGWDIGYGEQFF. For the CDR3, the DNA is TGTGCCAGCAGTGAAGGTTGGGACATAGGGTATGGTGAGCAGTTCTTC.

The J gene is TRBJ1-2, the V gene TRBV5-1; weak D call: TRBD1 (5 bases). The V and J ends lost 4 bases and 0 bases respectively, with 19 bases between them. The germline CDR1 and CDR2 sequences are SGHRS and YFSETQ. The CDR3 spans 17 residues. Here the CDR3 DNA reads TGCGCCAGCAGCCCTTACCCCGGGTCGGGGGCTAACTATGGCTACACCTTC. This gives the protein CASSPYPGSGANYGYTF. Based on the CDR3 plus reference TRBV5-1 and TRBJ1-2, the full variable domain is KAGVTQTPRYLIKTRGQQVTLSCSPISGHRSVSWYQQTPGQGLQFLFEYFSETQRNKGNFPGRFSGRQFSNSRSEMNVSTLELGDSALYLCASSPYPGSGANYGYTFGSGTRLTVV.

Regarding this clone: Compared with germline, one end of the junction differs, possibly owing to a read error. This chain uses TRBV11-3 with TRBJ2-3; TRBD1 matches 9 bases. The CDR3 has 16 residues. Germline assignment: CDR1 SGHNT and CDR2 YENEEA. The CDR3 bases are TGTGCCAGCAGCTCCGGGACAGGGTCTCGCACGGATACGCAGTATTTT. Residues: CASSSGTGSRTDTQYF.

V and J are TRBV11-2 and TRBJ1-6; D gene unclear. Germline V gene sequence: CDR1 SGHAT, CDR2 FQNNGV. Deletions cut 1 base from V and 6 bases from J, with 10 bases between. This CDR3 region has 15 residues. This chain's CDR3 is CASSLAPGFNSPLHF. CDR3 nucleotide sequence: TGTGCCAGCAGCTTAGCTCCGGGGTTTAATTCACCCCTCCACTTT. The whole variable domain, filled in from reference TRBV11-2 and TRBJ1-6, reads EAGVAQSPRYKIIEKRQSVAFWCNPISGHATLYWYQQILGQGPKLLIQFQNNGVVDDSQLPKDRFSAERLKGVDSTLKIQPAKLEDSAVYLCASSLAPGFNSPLHFGNGTRLTVT.

V is TRBV5-1 and J is TRBJ2-1, with 10 bases identical to TRBD1. Germline V gives CDR1 SGHRS, CDR2 YFSETQ. This CDR3 is 16 amino acids long. J lost 2 bases, V lost 0 bases, and 2 bases had no gene match. The CDR3 protein is CASSLGTGGPYNEQFF. Written as DNA, the CDR3 is TGCGCCAGCAGCTTGGGGACAGGGGGTCCCTACAATGAGCAGTTCTTC.

This chain links TRBV6-1 with TRBJ1-2, with 7 bases identical to TRBD1. The CDR3 runs 15 residues. Germline loops: CDR1 MNHNS, CDR2 SASEGT. V gave up 4 bases and J gave up 0 bases; unmatched junction bases: 5. In DNA, the CDR3 is TGTGCCAGCAGTGTGCGGACAGGCGCTAACTATGGCTACACCTTC. Translated, it gives CASSVRTGANYGYTF.

V usage is TRBV27 and J usage is TRBJ1-6, with D perhaps TRBD1 (5 bases). V was shortened by 2 bases and J by 0 bases, with 17 bases between the two germline ends. The CDR3 runs to 19 residues. The V gene's germline CDR1 is MNHEY and CDR2 SMNVEV (reference sequence). The CDR3 DNA is TGTGCCAGCAGTTTAAGCGACGTGGGGCCTCGCTCCTATAATTCACCCCTCCACTTT. Amino acids: CASSLSDVGPRSYNSPLHF.

The chain is built from TRBV5-1 and TRBJ1-1; D remains unclear. This CDR3 is built from 16 residues. The V gene lost 2 bases and the J gene lost 4 bases, with 18 bases spanning the gap. CDR1 is SGHRS and CDR2 is YFSETQ in the germline V gene. The CDR3 DNA reads as TGCGCCAGCAGCTTAAACCGGGAGGCCTCCGGCACTGAAGCTTTCTTT. Protein sequence: CASSLNREASGTEAFF.

The chain combines TRBV5-8 with TRBJ1-1; D perhaps matches TRBD1 (5 bases). This CDR3 comprises 14 residues. Germline V CDR1 and CDR2: SGHTS, YDEGEE. V dropped 0 bases and J dropped 4 bases, with 10 bases sitting between them. The CDR3 here is CASSLAQGATEAFF. CDR3 bases: TGTGCCAGCAGCTTGGCGCAGGGTGCCACTGAAGCTTTCTTT.

The V and J genes are TRBV5-4 and TRBJ1-1; D is unresolved. This CDR3 has 13 amino acids. Trimming took 0 bases from V and 8 from J, leaving 11 bases between them. Germline loops: CDR1 SGHNT, CDR2 YYREEE (reference sequence). The CDR3 coding sequence is TGTGCCAGCAGCTTGGATCAGGTAGCGGAAGCTTTCTTT. It yields the protein CASSLDQVAEAFF.

The rearrangement links TRBV10-2 to TRBJ1-1; the D is unclear. V lost 10 bases, J lost 0 bases, and 15 bases lay in between. The V gene's germline CDR1 is WSHSY and CDR2 SAAADI. The CDR3 is 14 residues long. DNA for the CDR3: TGCGCCACCGTCCCGACAACCCTGAACACTGAAGCTTTCTTT. This sequence encodes CATVPTTLNTEAFF.

The V and J genes are TRBV6-1 and TRBJ2-7; TRBD1 matches 9 bases. The CDR3 has 13 residues. CDR1 and CDR2 (germline): MNHNS, SASEGT. The junction had 7 bases not matched to a gene; V was cut back by 10 bases and J by 3 bases. The CDR3 reads CAITTGGFYEQYF. As DNA, the CDR3 is TGTGCCATCACGACAGGGGGTTTCTACGAGCAGTACTTC.